One T cell receptor (beta chain) is described in this entry. What this receptor recognizes is not known. No clone much larger than this one lies a single base away; base qualities are absent. The data derive from a study of blood T cell repertoires in COVID-19 (dated by TCRdb to 2020 to 2022). For context, the study as a whole: Samples covering the acute and convalescent phases of COVID-19 were provided by collaborators in the United States, Italy and Spain. The material from the prospective study consisted of cDNA or gDNA derived from T cells, B-cell-depleted T cells, or PBMCs. The dataset comprised deeply sampled blood TCRbeta repertoires from subjects exposed to, actively infected with, or recovered from COVID-19. The repertoires were released in a freely available public database meant as a resource for research on the immune response to SARS-CoV-2. The samples were drawn from two sources: the first 160 participants of the ongoing ImmuneRACE study, and 1,000 to 1,500 subjects contributed by 6 global collaborators. Nearly every sample came with metadata listing a de-identified subject ID, COVID-19 status, age in years and sex. Where available, HLA class I and class II types were obtained from metadata supplied by the sample provider rather than from assay-based typing. Points the paper makes about the study in general: How much clinical and demographic metadata was included differed by source and by participant, and the metadata was provided uncurated.

TCRbeta CDR3 regions were amplified from genomic DNA by means of the immunoSEQ Assay, a bias-controlled multiplex PCR. On the study's bioinformatics: The number of nucleated cells in each sample was estimated from the amplification of reference gene primers within the assay. To quantify the absolute abundance of each unique TCRbeta CDR3 rearrangement, sequence reads were collapsed and filtered. Productive Simpson clonality was computed per sample as the square root of Simpson's diversity index over productive rearrangements. TCRdb stores this immuneACCESS table with in-frame sequences only. Part of the clones is absent; in the studies checked, under half of the shortfall reflects unresolved V genes, and no reason is known for the rest. V and J calls and clone size are as listed in that table; D and trimming were resolved from the DNA. For this sample the table gives about 300,000 clones, of which roughly 89% were detected only once. The ten largest clonotypes hold roughly 1.9% of the sample.

One collaborating source in Seattle enrolled patients while the patients were actively infected and followed the patients over time throughout the course of disease. Each collaborating institution followed its own protocols to collect whole blood in K2EDTA tubes. For TCRbeta analysis, collaborators shipped samples as frozen whole blood, isolated PBMCs, or DNA extracted from either of those sample types. The CDR3 goes from the cysteine to the phenylalanine over 14 residues. Kept here is only the CDR3 DNA, which spans 42 bases and is read in frame from base 1. Trimming accounts for 6 bases at V and 5 bases at J, while the number of junction bases matched to no gene is 6. Reading the germline V gene gives CDR1 SGHNT and CDR2 YENEEA.

Sequencing used peripheral blood. The V and J segments used are TRBV11-3 and TRBJ2-5, with TRBD2 identical over 10 junction bases. The receptor's source is a woman in her thirties with COVID-19, enrolled during active disease. This receptor has the CDR3 CASRGSGGPETQYF. Here is the DNA: TGTGCCAGCAGAGGTAGCGGGGGGCCGGAGACCCAGTACTTC.